This TCR beta chain was captured by sequencing in a study of cytomegalovirus exposure and HLA in healthy donors. Broader study findings: A later analysis found that most CMV-associated TCR beta chains appeared HLA-restricted. The listing of roughly 160 TCR beta chains classed them as cytomegalovirus-associated. Specific recognition of CMV antigens was confirmed in vitro for a few chains (all CMV-associated). In a later analysis, TCR beta V- and J-gene trimming was associated with a missense DCLRE1C variant.

This clone appeared once. What it binds is not known. The CDR3 spans 15 residues. With 5 bases removed from V and 3 bases from J, the gap between germline ends came to 14 bases. Per germline, CDR1 SGHNT and CDR2 YENEEA. Both 60 Vbeta primers and 13 Jbeta primers went into the PCR. Using immunoSEQ multiplex PCR, the repertoire was profiled, and TCRdb retains in-frame clones only, with some absent. The table lists 100,000 to 120,000 clones, around 83% of them singletons. The clonotype originates from a woman in her sixties or seventies in good health and CMV-seropositive. The chain employs TRBV11-3 and TRBJ2-1; tentative D call: TRBD2 (6 bases). Sequenced: PBMCs. The CDR3 DNA follows: TGTGCCAGCAGCGGTCGCGGGAAGGGCTACAATGAGCAGTTCTTC. Encoded protein: CASSGRGKGYNEQFF.